These 25 T cell receptor beta chains were sequenced from one sample in a study of chronic HIV infection and antiretroviral therapy (dated by TCRdb to the mid-2010s). The library was generated by 5' RACE. The sequencer was an Illumina MiSeq. The public sequencing data were trimmed at Q25 with fastp and processed into clonotypes with MiXCR by TCRdb, which kept only in-frame beta chains. Entries are consolidated by CDR3 protein sequence, retaining the most common genes and DNA. The sample yields around 30,000 distinct CDR3 sequences; over 7.5% were counted once. About 2.5% of the sample is taken by the ten largest. The sample consisted of peripheral blood. The receptors were gathered from an adult who had HIV and had not received antiretroviral therapy, or was an uninfected healthy control (not recorded which).

The table lists this clonotype with many counts. This rearrangement joins TRBV9 to TRBJ1-1; maybe TRBD1 (5 bases). The V gene lost 0 bases and the J gene lost 6 bases, with 15 bases spanning the gap. The CDR3 runs 15 residues. Germline loops: CDR1 SGDLS, CDR2 YYNGEE. This CDR3 reads CASSVEGGWGAEAFF. The CDR3 bases are TGTGCCAGCAGCGTAGAGGGAGGGTGGGGCGCTGAAGCTTTCTTT.

This clonotype was counted at least ten times. This chain joins TRBV12-3 or TRBV12-4 and TRBJ1-1; a possible D gene is TRBD1 (6 bases). The CDR3 totals 15 residues. V was pared by 3 bases and J by 2 bases, with 13 bases between. The CDR3 sequence is CASSLGGASNTEAFF. The CDR3 region has the DNA TGTGCCAGCAGTTTGGGGGGGGCCAGTAACACTGAAGCTTTCTTT.

The chain recombines TRBV7-2 with TRBJ1-2; 7 positions match TRBD1. The germline V gene has CDR1 SGHTA and CDR2 FQGNSA. This CDR3 spans 13 amino acids. V was pared by 3 bases and J by 4 bases, with 2 bases of the junction left unmatched. This CDR3 is CASSLGTVYGYTF. The CDR3 bases are TGTGCCAGCAGCTTGGGGACAGTCTATGGCTACACCTTC.

This clonotype was recorded many times. The chain joins TRBV15 to TRBJ1-4; 7 positions agree with TRBD1. The J segment lost 8 bases and the V segment lost 5 bases, leaving 8 bases of the junction unmatched. The CDR3 length is 14 residues. Germline V gives CDR1 LNHNV, CDR2 YYDKDF (reference sequence). The DNA for the CDR3 is TGTGCCACCAGCGAGGGCAGGGGGTCGGAAAAACTGTTTTTT. Its protein is CATSEGRGSEKLFF.

This clonotype was picked up many times. V and J are TRBV18 and TRBJ1-1; D not certain. V lost 3 bases to trimming and J lost 0 bases, with 14 bases between them. This CDR3 is 16 amino acids long. Germline CDR1 KGHSH, CDR2 LQKENI. As DNA, the CDR3 is TGTGCCAGCTCACCCCTCCCGGGAGCAATGAACACTGAAGCTTTCTTT. Translated, it gives CASSPLPGAMNTEAFF.

Many counts were recorded for this clonotype. The rearrangement uses TRBV6-2 or TRBV6-3 and TRBJ1-1; D may be TRBD1 (6 bases). Germline V lookup: CDR1 MNHEY, CDR2 SVGEGT. Trimming left V 0 bases short and J 10 bases short, with 15 bases between. The CDR3 has 14 residues. For the CDR3, the DNA is TGTGCCAGCAGTTACTCTACCCTGGACAGCCCAGCTTTCTTT. Amino acid sequence: CASSYSTLDSPAFF.

This clonotype was detected only a few times. This chain connects TRBV28 to TRBJ1-1; 8 bases line up with TRBD1. CDR3 length equals 13 residues. Germline trimming cut 6 bases from V and 5 bases from J; bases unmatched to any gene: 5. Per germline, CDR1 MDHEN and CDR2 SYDVKM. The DNA of the CDR3 is TGTGCCAGCAGGACAGGGGTACGGACTGAAGCTTTCTTT. Translated, it gives CASRTGVRTEAFF.

V is TRBV4-3 and J is TRBJ2-1; unclear D gene. In germline, CDR1 is LGHNA, CDR2 YSLEER. The CDR3 contains 13 residues. V was clipped by 0 bases and J by 8 bases, with 8 bases between them. This chain's CDR3 is CASSQDLGYEQFF. The CDR3, as DNA: TGCGCCAGCAGCCAAGATCTAGGGTATGAGCAGTTCTTC.

By sample fraction, this clonotype is medium-sized. The chain uses TRBV20-1 and TRBJ2-1, with a weak D call TRBD2 (5 bases). Germline CDR1 and CDR2: DFQATT and SNEGSKA (reference sequence). This CDR3 is 14 amino acids long. V lost 3 bases to trimming and J lost 2 bases, with 11 bases between them. Written as DNA, the CDR3 is TGCAGTGCTAGGGCTGGGGAGCCCTACAATGAGCAGTTCTTC. Amino acids: CSARAGEPYNEQFF.

This clonotype was seen repeatedly, ten times or more. This chain links TRBV2 with TRBJ2-5; 8 positions match TRBD2. Trimming removed 4 bases from V and 2 bases from J; junction bases left unmatched: 6. CDR1 is SNHLY, CDR2 FYNNEI, per germline. The CDR3 sequence is 15 residues long. CDR3 sequence reads: CASSGPSGGQETQYF. The CDR3 DNA reads as TGTGCCAGCAGTGGGCCGAGCGGGGGACAAGAGACCCAGTACTTC.

This clonotype was picked up a small number of times. This chain connects TRBV21-1 to TRBJ2-7; TRBD1 was called by the table and not checked on the DNA. TRBV21-1 is a known pseudogene. This CDR3 spans 14 amino acids. CDR3 residues: CASSKIRGKCEQYF. The CDR3 DNA reads as TGTGCCAGCAGCAAGATACGGGGGAAGTGCGAGCAGTACTTC.

The J gene is TRBJ2-5, the V gene TRBV5-5, with TRBD1 matching over 9 bases. The CDR3 is 16 amino acids. With V trimmed by 4 bases and J by 2 bases, 9 bases remained unmatched. Germline values: CDR1 SGHKS, CDR2 YYEKEE (reference sequence). The DNA for the CDR3 is TGTGCCAGCAGCACAGGGGGCAGAGTAAAACAAGAGACCCAGTACTTC. Translating it yields CASSTGGRVKQETQYF. Combining the CDR3 with reference TRBV5-5 and TRBJ2-5 gives the whole variable domain DAGVTQSPTHLIKTRGQQVTLRCSPISGHKSVSWYQQVLGQGPQFIFQYYEKEERGRGNFPDRFSARQFPNYSSELNVNALLLGDSALYLCASSTGGRVKQETQYFGPGTRLLVL.

This clonotype was recorded many times. This chain connects TRBV29-1 to TRBJ2-3; a weak D match, TRBD2 (5 bases). Germline V lookup: CDR1 SQVTM, CDR2 ANQGSEA. The CDR3 has 12 residues. Trimming took 3 bases from V and 3 from J, leaving 7 bases between them. The CDR3 DNA follows: TGCAGCGTTGATGGCGGGACAGATACGCAGTATTTT. This encodes CSVDGGTDTQYF.

The rearrangement uses TRBV10-3 and TRBJ1-1; D ambiguous. Germline V gene sequence: CDR1 ENHRY, CDR2 SYGVKD. Trimming pared 6 bases from V and 11 bases from J, leaving 22 bases between. The CDR3 is 14 residues long. Written as DNA, the CDR3 is TGTGCCATCAGCGACCGACCCGGGTCCGAAGGGGCTTTCTTT. Protein: CAISDRPGSEGAFF.

Worth noting for this clonotype: This may be a read error: a much more frequent sequence differs by one nucleotide. CDR3 coding DNA: TGTGCCAGCAGCTTACAAGGGACAGGGGTTAGCTATGGCTACACCTTC. Protein: CASSLQGTGVSYGYTF. The chain uses TRBV11-2 and TRBJ1-2, with 10 bases fitting TRBD1. CDR3 size: 16 residues. Trimming removed 2 bases from V and 4 bases from J; junction bases left unmatched: 7. Germline lookup yields CDR1 SGHAT and CDR2 FQNNGV.

This clonotype was observed many times. The J gene is TRBJ2-1, the V gene TRBV6-2 or TRBV6-3; a weak D match, TRBD2 (6 bases). The CDR3 is 12 amino acids. Germline V gene sequence: CDR1 MNHEY, CDR2 SVGEGT. With 5 bases removed from V and 6 bases from J, the gap between germline ends came to 8 bases. CDR3 loop: CASSPTSNEQFF. The CDR3 DNA is TGTGCCAGCAGTCCGACTAGCAATGAGCAGTTCTTC.

This clonotype was detected only a few times. This chain links TRBV6-2 or TRBV6-3 with TRBJ2-3; TRBD2 aligns across 7 bases. The CDR3 covers 18 residues. The J segment lost 1 base and the V segment lost 6 bases, leaving 16 bases of the junction unmatched. CDR1 and CDR2 (germline): MNHEY, SVGEGT. CDR3 sequence reads: CASSASGTLDLGTDTQYF. In DNA, the CDR3 is TGTGCCAGCAGCGCTAGCGGAACCTTAGACCTCGGCACAGATACGCAGTATTTT.

The chain recombines TRBV4-1 with TRBJ2-1, with D possibly being TRBD1 (7 bases). The CDR3 has 16 amino acids. Trimming pared 3 bases from V and 7 bases from J, leaving 19 bases between. The germline V gene encodes CDR1 MGHRA and CDR2 YSYEKL. CDR3 sequence: CASSQAGTPGGNEQFF. In DNA, the CDR3 is TGCGCCAGCAGCCAGGCCGGGACTCCAGGGGGAAATGAGCAGTTCTTC.

This clonotype was counted ten times or more. The chain employs TRBV12-3 or TRBV12-4 and TRBJ2-2; D unclear. The CDR3 spans 12 residues. V lost 1 base and J lost 7, with 4 bases in between. The CDR3 reads CASSLVGGELFF. DNA of the CDR3: TGTGCCAGCAGTTTAGTGGGCGGGGAGCTGTTTTTT.

This clonotype was counted only a few times. The V call is TRBV12-3 or TRBV12-4, the J call TRBJ1-5; D may be TRBD1 (5 bases). V lost 3 bases, J lost 9 bases, and 21 bases lay in between. The CDR3 runs to 16 residues. CDR3 in amino acids: CASSLGLTMDLGPQHF. The CDR3 coding sequence is TGTGCCAGCAGTTTGGGGCTGACAATGGATTTAGGGCCCCAGCATTTT.

A note on this clonotype: A much larger clonotype is one base distant, so this may be a read error. The chain recombines TRBV20-1 with TRBJ2-1, with 12 bases that match TRBD2. The CDR3 spans 16 residues. The germline gives CDR1 DFQATT, CDR2 SNEGSKA (reference sequence). The V segment lost 2 bases and the J segment 6 bases; nucleotides outside the gene matches: 8. CDR3 sequence (DNA): TGCAGTGCTAGAATTACTAGCGGGGGGAGGGCCAATGAGCAGTTCTTC. It encodes CSARITSGGRANEQFF.

The rearrangement uses TRBV20-1 and TRBJ2-1; 9 bases line up with TRBD1. V lost 3 bases to trimming and J lost 2 bases; unmatched junction nucleotides: 14. This CDR3 spans 18 amino acids. Germline lookup yields CDR1 DFQATT and CDR2 SNEGSKA (reference sequence). This CDR3 is CSASPLILDRGTYNEQFF. The CDR3 DNA reads TGCAGTGCTAGCCCACTCATTCTTGACAGGGGGACCTACAATGAGCAGTTCTTC.

This clonotype qualifies as medium-sized. The rearrangement links TRBV6-2 or TRBV6-3 to TRBJ2-6; D is perhaps TRBD2 (6 bases). Trimming pared 7 bases from V and 0 bases from J, leaving 10 bases between. Germline V gene data show CDR1 as MNHEY and CDR2 as SVGEGT. There are 15 residues in the CDR3. CDR3 sequence (DNA): TGTGCCAGCACCACCGGGAGCTCTGGGGCCAACGTCCTGACTTTC. This sequence encodes CASTTGSSGANVLTF.

V and J are TRBV20-1 and TRBJ1-1; D might be TRBD1 (5 bases). Germline V CDR1 and CDR2: DFQATT, SNEGSKA (reference sequence). This CDR3 is 14 amino acids long. The ends were cut back, 2 bases at V and 0 bases at J, with 10 bases in the middle. Here the CDR3 reads CSARPGHMNTEAFF. The DNA of the CDR3 is TGCAGTGCTAGACCCGGACATATGAACACTGAAGCTTTCTTT.

V usage is TRBV7-2 and J usage is TRBJ2-1; 10 nucleotides match TRBD2. The CDR3 length is 15 residues. Losses at the gene ends were 1 base for V and 9 bases for J; bases not matched to a gene: 6. Germline V gene lookup returns CDR1 SGHTA and CDR2 FQGNSA. The CDR3, as DNA: TGTGCCAGCAGCTTAGTGAGCGGGGGGGCAAGTGAGCAGTTCTTC. It encodes CASSLVSGGASEQFF.